The 14 T cell receptor beta chains in this list originate from one sample, sequenced in a study of blood T cell repertoires in COVID-19. Libraries were prepared by immunoSEQ multiplex PCR; TCRdb keeps only in-frame clonotypes and omits some of them. The table lists under 200,000 clones, 87% of them singletons, with 3.9% in the top ten. Sequencing input: peripheral blood. These receptors came from a woman in her sixties who had recovered from COVID-19.

This chain uses TRBV30 with TRBJ2-1; 9 bases fit TRBD2. Germline-derived CDR1 and CDR2 are GTSNPN and SVGIG (reference sequence). CDR3 length equals 14 residues. V gave up 4 bases and J gave up 6 bases; unmatched junction bases: 7. This CDR3 reads CAWKSGGPSNEQFF. The CDR3 DNA follows: TGTGCCTGGAAGAGCGGGGGGCCTTCCAATGAGCAGTTCTTC. The variable domain in full, completed from reference TRBV30 and TRBJ2-1, reads SQTIHQWPATLVQPVGSPLSLECTVEGTSNPNLYWYRQAAGRGLQLLFYSVGIGQISSEVPQNLSASRPQDRQFILSSKKLLLSDSGFYLCAWKSGGPSNEQFFGPGTRLTVL.

V usage is TRBV10-2 and J usage is TRBJ1-6; D is possibly TRBD1 (6 bases). Between the trimmed V and J ends, which lost 9 bases and 7 bases, there was a span of 19 bases. Germline CDR1 reads WSHSY; CDR2 reads SAAADI. CDR3 length: 15 amino acids. The CDR3 loop reads CASSTQGPRNSPLHF. The CDR3 region has the DNA TGCGCCAGTTCCACCCAGGGGCCAAGGAATTCACCCCTCCACTTT.

V is TRBV5-8 and J is TRBJ1-2, with 7 nucleotides matching TRBD1. Germline CDR1 reads SGHTS; CDR2 reads YDEGEE. The CDR3 totals 14 residues. V shed 0 bases and J 8 bases; nucleotides not matched to a gene: 7. CDR3 loop: CASSLERGRWGYTF. The CDR3 bases are TGTGCCAGCAGCTTGGAAAGGGGGCGTTGGGGCTACACCTTC.

This rearrangement joins TRBV5-1 to TRBJ1-1; D uncertain. The germline V gene encodes CDR1 SGHRS and CDR2 YFSETQ. Trimming stripped 7 bases from V and 2 bases from J, with 12 bases between. This CDR3 contains 13 residues. The CDR3 DNA reads TGCGCCAGCCGAATGGAGGGTAACACTGAAGCTTTCTTT. This codes for CASRMEGNTEAFF.

The chain combines TRBV24-1 with TRBJ1-2, with D perhaps matching TRBD1 (5 bases). Germline CDR1 reads KGHDR; CDR2 reads SFDVKD. Trimming cost V 4 bases and J 5 bases, with 13 bases left between them. CDR3 length equals 14 residues. The CDR3 protein is CATSDNTGDYGYTF. CDR3 DNA sequence: TGTGCCACCAGTGACAATACAGGAGATTATGGCTACACCTTC.

This chain connects TRBV5-6 to TRBJ1-5, with 8 bases fitting TRBD1. From germline, CDR1 is SGHDT and CDR2 YYEEEE. The CDR3 loop spans 16 amino acids. V gave up 1 base and J gave up 3 bases; unmatched junction bases: 6. For the CDR3, the DNA is TGTGCCAGCAGCTTGAGTGGGCAGGGGGCCAATCAGCCCCAGCATTTT. This translates into CASSLSGQGANQPQHF.

V is TRBV19 and J is TRBJ2-2; D gene ambiguous. The length of the CDR3 is 13 residues. Germline V gene lookup returns CDR1 LNHDA and CDR2 SQIVND (reference sequence). V dropped 5 bases and J dropped 2 bases, with 6 bases sitting between them. The CDR3 coding sequence is TGTGCCAGTAGTGTCCTAAACACCGGGGAGCTGTTTTTT. Protein: CASSVLNTGELFF.

The chain combines TRBV3-1 (or the pseudogene TRBV3-2) with TRBJ1-2; no clear D. CDR3 length: 12 residues. Looked up from germline, CDR1 is LGHDT and CDR2 is YNNKEL (reference sequence). The V gene lost 4 bases and the J gene lost 5 bases, with 8 bases spanning the gap. This CDR3 is CASSPGGYGYTF. CDR3 DNA sequence: TGTGCCAGCAGCCCAGGAGGGTATGGCTACACCTTC.

This clone has only one observation. V is TRBV28 and J is TRBJ2-3, with D possibly TRBD2 on 7 matching bases. The CDR3 length is 15 residues. Per the germline V gene, CDR1 is MDHEN and CDR2 is SYDVKM. V was cut by 3 bases and J by 1 base, with 11 bases left in between. The CDR3 nucleotides read TGTGCCAGCAGTTTGGGGGGGGCGGGCACAGATACGCAGTATTTT. It encodes CASSLGGAGTDTQYF.

V gene TRBV6-2 or TRBV6-3 combines with J gene TRBJ1-6; unclear D gene. The CDR3 runs 13 residues. The ends were cut back, 6 bases at V and 7 bases at J, with 10 bases in the middle. Germline values: CDR1 MNHEY, CDR2 SVGEGT. DNA for the CDR3: TGTGCCAGCAGCCGCGCTAGGAATTCACCCCTCCACTTT. Protein product: CASSRARNSPLHF.

This chain links TRBV5-8 with TRBJ2-2; 14 bases are shared with TRBD2. The germline gives CDR1 SGHTS, CDR2 YDEGEE. Trimming removed 4 bases from V and 4 bases from J; junction bases left unmatched: 9. The CDR3 has 18 amino acids. CDR3 nucleotide sequence: TGTGCCAGCAGCAGAGGGACTAGCGGGGGCCTTATCACCGGGGAGCTGTTTTTT. As protein: CASSRGTSGGLITGELFF.

The rearrangement uses TRBV2 and TRBJ1-2, with D possibly TRBD1 on 5 matching bases. V was shortened by 1 base and J by 7 bases, with 16 bases between the two germline ends. The CDR3 contains 15 residues. The germline gives CDR1 SNHLY, CDR2 FYNNEI. The CDR3 reads CASSEVTAGYSGYTF. The CDR3 DNA is TGTGCCAGCAGTGAAGTTACTGCAGGGTATAGTGGCTACACCTTC. Together with reference TRBV2 and TRBJ1-2, the CDR3 gives the full variable domain: EPEVTQTPSHQVTQMGQEVILRCVPISNHLYFYWYRQILGQKVEFLVSFYNNEISEKSEIFDDQFSVERPDGSNFTLKIRSTKLEDSAMYFCASSEVTAGYSGYTFGSGTRLTVV.

This clone has more than one count but fewer than ten. The CDR3 DNA is TGTGCCAGCAGCTCCGGGGGGACAGGGAGAAACACCATATATTTT. Translation: CASSSGGTGRNTIYF. The genes are TRBV13 and TRBJ1-3; 9 bases line up with TRBD1. Germline V gene data show CDR1 as PRHDT and CDR2 as FYEKMQ (reference sequence). The J segment lost 5 bases and the V segment lost 4 bases, leaving 6 bases of the junction unmatched. There are 15 residues in the CDR3. The variable domain in full, with the rest retrieved from reference TRBV13 and TRBJ1-3, is AAGVIQSPRHLIKEKRETATLKCYPIPRHDTVYWYQQGPGQDPQFLISFYEKMQSDKGSIPDRFSAQQFSDYHSELNMSSLELGDSALYFCASSSGGTGRNTIYFGEGSWLTVV.

The chain has TRBV5-1 and TRBJ2-3, with D uncertain. With 0 bases removed from V and 4 bases from J, the gap between germline ends came to 12 bases. Germline V lookup: CDR1 SGHRS, CDR2 YFSETQ. The CDR3 length is 15 residues. CDR3 bases: TGCGCCAGCAGCTTGGACAGCCCGGCTTCAGATACGCAGTATTTT. Translation: CASSLDSPASDTQYF.